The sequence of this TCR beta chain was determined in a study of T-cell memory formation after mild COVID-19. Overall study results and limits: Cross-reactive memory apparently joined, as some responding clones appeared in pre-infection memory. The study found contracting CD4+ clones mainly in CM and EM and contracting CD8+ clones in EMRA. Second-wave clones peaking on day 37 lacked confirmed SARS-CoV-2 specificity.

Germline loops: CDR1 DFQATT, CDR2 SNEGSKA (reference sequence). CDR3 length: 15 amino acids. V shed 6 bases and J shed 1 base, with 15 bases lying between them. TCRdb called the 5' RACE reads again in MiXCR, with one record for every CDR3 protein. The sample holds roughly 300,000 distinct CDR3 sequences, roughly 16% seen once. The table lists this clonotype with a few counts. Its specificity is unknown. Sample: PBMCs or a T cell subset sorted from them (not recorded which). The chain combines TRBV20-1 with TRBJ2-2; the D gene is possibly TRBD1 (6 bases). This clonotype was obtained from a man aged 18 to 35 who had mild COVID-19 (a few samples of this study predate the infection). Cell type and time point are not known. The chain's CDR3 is CSAHPWGRNTGELFF. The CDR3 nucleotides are TGCAGTGCCCATCCCTGGGGGCGGAACACCGGGGAGCTGTTTTTT.